Each of the 24 T cell receptor beta chains below was sequenced from the same sample in a study of early T cells in non-severe SARS-CoV-2 infection. Using its own MiXCR run on the 5' RACE reads, TCRdb lists one record per CDR3 protein. The sample records 55,000 to 75,000 distinct CDR3 sequences, around 9.9% being singletons. Source material: whole blood. Receptors originate from an adult who was a healthcare worker with PCR-confirmed SARS-CoV-2 infection or an uninfected control (not recorded which).

This clonotype was counted many times. The gene calls are TRBV20-1 and TRBJ1-5, with no clear D. CDR3 size: 13 residues. V lost 6 bases and J 4 bases, leaving 13 bases between the germline ends. Germline values: CDR1 DFQATT, CDR2 SNEGSKA (reference sequence). CDR3 protein: CSAIDSWNQPQHF. As DNA, the CDR3 is TGCAGTGCGATTGACTCCTGGAATCAGCCCCAGCATTTT.

This sequence joins TRBV20-1 and TRBJ2-1; D possibly uses TRBD1 or TRBD2 (5 bases each). The CDR3 has 13 amino acids. V dropped 5 bases and J dropped 6 bases, with 14 bases sitting between them. Germline lookup yields CDR1 DFQATT and CDR2 SNEGSKA (reference sequence). The CDR3 sequence: CSAFRDLSNEQFF. CDR3 DNA sequence: TGCAGTGCTTTCCGGGACCTTTCCAATGAGCAGTTCTTC.

This clonotype appeared a few times. This sequence joins TRBV4-1 and TRBJ2-1, with 9 bases matching TRBD2. J lost 0 bases, V lost 3 bases, and 12 bases had no gene match. Germline assignment: CDR1 MGHRA and CDR2 YSYEKL. The CDR3 contains 19 residues. In DNA form, the CDR3 reads TGCGCCAGCAGCCAGGCAAGGGCTAGCGGGACGAGCTCCTACAATGAGCAGTTCTTC. This encodes CASSQARASGTSSYNEQFF.

This clonotype has only a few counts. This chain uses TRBV28 with TRBJ2-5, with D unclear. V dropped 4 bases and J dropped 1 base, with 10 bases sitting between them. The CDR3 is 14 residues long. The germline V gene encodes CDR1 MDHEN and CDR2 SYDVKM. This CDR3 is CASSSRRLQETQYF. DNA for the CDR3: TGTGCCAGCAGTTCCAGGCGGCTCCAAGAGACCCAGTACTTC.

This clonotype was seen many times. The chain carries TRBV2 and TRBJ1-1; TRBD1 agrees at 7 bases. Trimming cost V 6 bases and J 2 bases; bases outside gene matches: 12. CDR1 SNHLY and CDR2 FYNNEI come from the germline V gene. The CDR3 runs 16 residues. The CDR3 region is CASRAEGTAINTEAFF. The CDR3 nucleotides read TGTGCCAGCAGGGCGGAAGGGACAGCAATAAACACTGAAGCTTTCTTT.

The table lists this clonotype with many counts. The chain couples TRBV7-2 to TRBJ2-6, with TRBD1 matching 8 bases. The CDR3 totals 18 residues. Germline V lookup: CDR1 SGHTA, CDR2 FQGNSA. The J segment lost 0 bases and the V segment lost 5 bases, leaving 9 bases of the junction unmatched. The CDR3 coding sequence is TGTGCCAGCAGCCGCCGGACAGGGTGGGACTCTGGGGCCAACGTCCTGACTTTC. This gives the protein CASSRRTGWDSGANVLTF.

This clonotype came up many times. The rearrangement uses TRBV20-1 and TRBJ2-2; D is unresolved. The V gene lost 0 bases and the J gene lost 0 bases, with 14 bases spanning the gap. Per germline, CDR1 DFQATT and CDR2 SNEGSKA (reference sequence). The CDR3 is 17 residues long. The CDR3 sequence: CSARDPWTVSNTGELFF. The CDR3 DNA sequence: TGCAGTGCTAGAGATCCTTGGACCGTCTCGAACACCGGGGAGCTGTTTTTT.

A few counts support this clonotype. The CDR3 protein is CATSEPELAGFEQFF. The DNA for the CDR3 is TGTGCCACCAGTGAACCCGAACTAGCGGGATTTGAGCAGTTCTTC. The rearrangement joins TRBV24-1 to TRBJ2-1; 10 bases map to TRBD2. V trimming: 4 bases; J trimming: 9 bases; junction bases outside the gene matches: 8. Germline CDR1 reads KGHDR; CDR2 reads SFDVKD. The CDR3 sequence is 15 residues long.

This clonotype was recorded many times. J is TRBJ2-2 and V is TRBV20-1; 11 bases map to TRBD2. With V trimmed by 6 bases and J by 3 bases, 6 bases remained unmatched. The germline V gene encodes CDR1 DFQATT and CDR2 SNEGSKA (reference sequence). The CDR3 covers 15 residues. CDR3: CSAIAGGAHTGELFF. The CDR3 DNA follows: TGCAGTGCGATAGCGGGAGGGGCCCACACCGGGGAGCTGTTTTTT.

This clonotype was observed at least ten times. This rearrangement joins TRBV11-3 to TRBJ2-1, with D perhaps TRBD1 (6 bases). Germline loops: CDR1 SGHNT, CDR2 YENEEA. V was cut by 5 bases and J by 14 bases, with 13 bases left in between. The length of the CDR3 is 11 residues. The CDR3 reads CASSLGARKFF. In nucleotides, the CDR3 is TGTGCCAGCAGCCTGGGGGCTAGGAAGTTCTTC.

This clonotype showed up just a few times. CDR3 coding DNA: TGTGCCAGCAGTATAGGTGTCGTCAACACTGAAGCTTTCTTT. Translation gives CASSIGVVNTEAFF. The V and J genes are TRBV6-5 and TRBJ1-1; D not resolved. Germline V CDR1 and CDR2: MNHEY, SVGAGI. CDR3 length equals 14 residues. Trimming left V 5 bases short and J 2 bases short, with 12 bases between.

The rearrangement joins TRBV4-1 to TRBJ2-4; D tentatively reads TRBD1 or TRBD2 (5 bases each). Germline CDR1 reads MGHRA; CDR2 reads YSYEKL. The CDR3 consists of 18 residues. V was clipped by 1 base and J by 0 bases, with 16 bases between them. The CDR3 loop is CASSQGVVGAKAKNIQYF. The CDR3 DNA follows: TGCGCCAGCAGCCAAGGTGTGGTCGGGGCTAAAGCCAAAAACATTCAGTACTTC.

This clonotype came up many times. V usage is TRBV12-3 or TRBV12-4 and J usage is TRBJ2-5, with 13 bases fitting TRBD2. J gave up 4 bases and V 6 bases, and 5 bases lay outside the gene matches. The CDR3 loop spans 15 amino acids. CDR3 region: CASSRGLAGVETQYF. CDR3 bases: TGTGCCAGCAGCCGTGGACTAGCGGGAGTAGAGACCCAGTACTTC.

Concerning this clonotype: This may stem from a read error, because a much larger clone lies one nucleotide away. In DNA, the CDR3 is TGTGCCATCAGTGACGGGACTAGCGGGAGCAATGAGCAGTTCTTC. The encoded protein is CAISDGTSGSNEQFF. This chain uses TRBV10-3 with TRBJ2-1; TRBD2 matches at 14 bases. The CDR3 covers 15 residues. CDR1 and CDR2 from the germline V gene are ENHRY and SYGVKD. V lost 3 bases and J lost 6; bases outside the gene matches: 1.

The genes are TRBV28 and TRBJ1-6; D remains ambiguous. V lost 3 bases and J lost 0, with 6 bases in between. The CDR3 has 15 amino acids. Germline V gives CDR1 MDHEN, CDR2 SYDVKM. The CDR3 nucleotides read TGTGCCAGCAGTTTGCCTGGCTCCTATAATTCACCCCTCCACTTT. Translation gives CASSLPGSYNSPLHF. The whole variable domain, filled in from reference TRBV28 and TRBJ1-6, reads DVKVTQSSRYLVKRTGEKVFLECVQDMDHENMFWYRQDPGLGLRLIYFSYDVKMKEKGDIPEGYSVSREKKERFSLILESASTNQTSMYLCASSLPGSYNSPLHFGNGTRLTVT.

The chain joins TRBV6-6 to TRBJ2-1; D may be TRBD1 (6 bases). Germline-derived CDR1 and CDR2 are MNHNY and SVGAGI (reference sequence). The V gene lost 4 bases and the J gene lost 2 bases, with 12 bases spanning the gap. The CDR3 is 15 amino acids. This chain's CDR3 is CASSSSRGPYNEQFF. The CDR3 DNA reads TGTGCCAGCAGTTCCAGCAGGGGCCCCTACAATGAGCAGTTCTTC.

The chain joins TRBV6-6 to TRBJ1-6; 8 bases line up with TRBD1. The CDR3 is made up of 14 amino acids. Germline V gene data show CDR1 as MNHNY and CDR2 as SVGAGI (reference sequence). The trim removed 6 bases at V and 11 bases at J, leaving 9 bases unmatched. In DNA form, the CDR3 reads TGTGCCAGCAGACAGACAGGGGATCACGCACCCCTCCACTTT. It yields the protein CASRQTGDHAPLHF.

This rearrangement joins TRBV4-1 to TRBJ1-4, with a tentative D call TRBD1 (5 bases). CDR1 MGHRA and CDR2 YSYEKL come from the germline V gene. With 5 bases removed from V and 3 bases from J, the gap between germline ends came to 13 bases. The length of the CDR3 is 15 residues. CDR3: CASSTLTAPNEKLFF. The CDR3 DNA reads as TGCGCCAGCAGCACCCTGACAGCTCCTAATGAAAAACTGTTTTTT.

The V and J genes are TRBV20-1 and TRBJ2-3; D gene ambiguous. In germline, CDR1 is DFQATT, CDR2 SNEGSKA (reference sequence). The ends were cut back, 0 bases at V and 2 bases at J, with 9 bases in the middle. The CDR3 sequence is 14 residues long. In DNA form, the CDR3 reads TGCAGTGCTAGAGAACTACCGAACACAGATACGCAGTATTTT. Translated: CSARELPNTDTQYF.

V usage is TRBV20-1 and J usage is TRBJ1-6; no clear D gene. The germline gives CDR1 DFQATT, CDR2 SNEGSKA (reference sequence). V was pared by 0 bases and J by 7 bases, with 10 bases between. The CDR3 is made up of 14 amino acids. In DNA form, the CDR3 reads TGCAGTGCTAGAGATCGCCGGGGAAATTCACCCCTCCACTTT. Translated: CSARDRRGNSPLHF.

V and J are TRBV7-2 and TRBJ2-3; D is possibly TRBD1 (6 bases). CDR3 length: 15 amino acids. Deletions cut 1 base from V and 4 bases from J, with 12 bases between. Germline CDR1 is SGHTA and CDR2 is FQGNSA. The CDR3 spells CASSLEGVGADTQYF. Written as DNA, the CDR3 is TGTGCCAGCAGCTTAGAGGGGGTCGGAGCAGATACGCAGTATTTT.

This clonotype was observed many times. This rearrangement joins TRBV11-2 to TRBJ2-7; D unresolved. Germline CDR1 SGHAT, CDR2 FQNNGV. V was clipped by 0 bases and J by 6 bases, with 6 bases between them. The CDR3 is 12 amino acids. CDR3: CASSLDSSEQYF. CDR3 sequence (DNA): TGTGCCAGCAGCTTAGATTCCAGCGAGCAGTACTTC. Together with reference TRBV11-2 and TRBJ2-7, the CDR3 gives the full variable domain: EAGVAQSPRYKIIEKRQSVAFWCNPISGHATLYWYQQILGQGPKLLIQFQNNGVVDDSQLPKDRFSAERLKGVDSTLKIQPAKLEDSAVYLCASSLDSSEQYFGPGTRLTVT.

This clonotype was picked up a small number of times. The J gene is TRBJ2-7, the V gene TRBV15; no reliable D call. The germline CDR1 and CDR2 sequences are LNHNV and YYDKDF (reference sequence). Trimming cost V 6 bases and J 2 bases, with 11 bases left between them. The length of the CDR3 is 13 residues. The DNA for the CDR3 is TGTGCCACCAGTCCCAGCAGGACCTACGAGCAGTACTTC. Its translation: CATSPSRTYEQYF. Based on the CDR3 plus reference TRBV15 and TRBJ2-7, the full variable domain is DAMVIQNPRYQVTQFGKPVTLSCSQTLNHNVMYWYQQKSSQAPKLLFHYYDKDFNNEADTPDNFQSRRPNTSFCFLDIRSPGLGDTAMYLCATSPSRTYEQYFGPGTRLTVT.

The CDR3 here is CASSGQRETQYF. Written as DNA, the CDR3 is TGTGCCAGCTCAGGGCAAAGAGAGACCCAGTACTTC. V is TRBV2 and J is TRBJ2-5; D might be TRBD1 (5 bases). The germline CDR1 and CDR2 sequences are SNHLY and FYNNEI. The CDR3 runs 12 residues. The germline V and J ends were trimmed by 8 bases and 4 bases, with 11 bases remaining between them.